This T cell receptor beta chain originates from a study of cytotoxic CD8 clonotypes in ibrutinib-treated CLL. Germline CDR1 reads SQVTM; CDR2 reads ANQGSEA. The CDR3 is 15 amino acids. V was pared by 7 bases and J by 0 bases, with 17 bases between. The protocol was immunoSEQ multiplex PCR, while the TCRdb copy is restricted to in-frame clones and leaves out a portion. This table has about 49,000 clones, approximately 51% appearing once. The V call is TRBV29-1, the J call TRBJ2-3, with D possibly called TRBD1 or TRBD2 (5 bases each). This TCR derives from a human donor with chronic lymphocytic leukemia. This material consisted of PBMCs, taken after 12 months of ibrutinib treatment. The CDR3 DNA sequence: TGCAGCGCTAGTCGGGACCTAGCTAGCACAGATACGCAGTATTTT. Translating gives CSASRDLASTDTQYF.